Listed here are 14 T cell receptor beta chains from one sample, sequenced in a study of cytomegalovirus exposure and HLA in healthy donors. Libraries were prepared by immunoSEQ multiplex PCR; TCRdb keeps only in-frame clonotypes and omits some of them. The sample records roughly 330,000 clones, about nine tenths being singletons. The source material was PBMCs. Receptor source: a woman younger than 45 in good health and CMV-seropositive.

The rearrangement links TRBV18 to TRBJ1-1; D perhaps matches TRBD1 (6 bases). The CDR3 is made up of 17 amino acids. Trimming pared 6 bases from V and 2 bases from J, leaving 22 bases between. CDR1 is KGHSH, CDR2 LQKENI, per germline. As DNA, the CDR3 is TGTGCCAGCTCCCTACGGACACAGGGCGTCCTTAACACTGAAGCTTTCTTT. It yields the protein CASSLRTQGVLNTEAFF.

The V call is TRBV6-5, the J call TRBJ2-7; TRBD1 is a possible D gene (6 bases). CDR3 length: 12 amino acids. Germline V lookup: CDR1 MNHEY, CDR2 SVGAGI. The ends were cut back, 6 bases at V and 2 bases at J, with 8 bases in the middle. The CDR3, as DNA: TGTGCCAGCAGGGACAGAGCCTACGAGCAGTACTTC. This gives the protein CASRDRAYEQYF.

This clone was found a few times. The chain combines TRBV28 with TRBJ1-4; a possible D gene is TRBD1 (5 bases). V lost 5 bases to trimming and J lost 5 bases, with 15 bases between them. Per the germline V gene, CDR1 is MDHEN and CDR2 is SYDVKM. CDR3 length: 15 residues. The CDR3, as DNA: TGTGCCAGCAGTCTCCAGGGATACCAGAATGAAAAACTGTTTTTT. Its translation: CASSLQGYQNEKLFF. Full variable domain (missing parts from reference TRBV28 and TRBJ1-4): DVKVTQSSRYLVKRTGEKVFLECVQDMDHENMFWYRQDPGLGLRLIYFSYDVKMKEKGDIPEGYSVSREKKERFSLILESASTNQTSMYLCASSLQGYQNEKLFFGSGTQLSVL.

The rearrangement uses TRBV6-5 and TRBJ1-2; the match to TRBD1 covers 11 bases. Germline CDR1 is MNHEY and CDR2 is SVGAGI. The V and J ends lost 2 bases and 8 bases, in that order; junction bases with no gene match: 7. CDR3 length: 15 residues. CDR3 loop: CASSYQDRGHIGYTF. CDR3 coding DNA: TGTGCCAGCAGTTACCAGGACAGGGGGCATATCGGCTACACCTTC.

V and J are TRBV28 and TRBJ2-3, with 8 bases that match TRBD2. Looked up from germline, CDR1 is MDHEN and CDR2 is SYDVKM. The trim removed 6 bases at V and 5 bases at J, leaving 13 bases unmatched. The CDR3 is 16 amino acids. CDR3 sequence reads: CASSKDPSGGRDTQYF. The CDR3 DNA sequence: TGTGCCAGCAGCAAAGATCCCAGCGGGGGTAGAGATACGCAGTATTTT.

In DNA, the CDR3 is TGTGCCAGCAGTTTAAGGCCCCTAGCGGGGTCATTCACCGGGGAGCTGTTTTTT. This encodes CASSLRPLAGSFTGELFF. V is TRBV28 and J is TRBJ2-2, with TRBD2 matching over 9 bases. The V and J ends lost 2 bases and 4 bases, in that order; junction bases with no gene match: 11. The CDR3 is made up of 18 amino acids. CDR1 MDHEN and CDR2 SYDVKM come from the germline V gene.

This clone has only one observation. The chain recombines TRBV4-3 with TRBJ2-3; D unresolved. V was trimmed by 10 bases and J by 3 bases, leaving 11 bases between them. Germline CDR1 and CDR2: LGHNA and YSLEER. This CDR3 is built from 12 residues. CDR3 bases: TGCGCCACCCAACGCGGAACAGATACGCAGTATTTT. Protein: CATQRGTDTQYF.

The chain links TRBV28 to TRBJ1-2; TRBD1 is a possible D gene (6 bases). In germline, CDR1 is MDHEN, CDR2 SYDVKM. Trimming shortened V by 6 bases and J by 5 bases, and 16 bases separated the two germline ends. CDR3 length: 14 amino acids. The CDR3 region is CASSLLGAQYGYTF. CDR3 coding DNA: TGTGCCAGCAGCCTCCTGGGGGCGCAGTATGGCTACACCTTC.

This rearrangement joins TRBV6-5 to TRBJ2-3; D not resolved. This CDR3 has 11 amino acids. Deletions cut 3 bases from V and 5 bases from J, with 3 bases between. CDR1 and CDR2 (germline): MNHEY, SVGAGI. CDR3 sequence reads: CASSYLDTQYF. DNA for the CDR3: TGTGCCAGCAGTTATTTAGATACGCAGTATTTT.

The J gene is TRBJ1-4, the V gene TRBV18; tentative D call: TRBD1 (5 bases). Germline V gene lookup returns CDR1 KGHSH and CDR2 LQKENI. The CDR3 totals 15 residues. Trimming took off 3 bases at V and 8 bases at J, with 16 bases between the two ends. The CDR3: CASSPTGTPAEKLFF. DNA for the CDR3: TGTGCCAGCTCACCTACCGGGACCCCGGCGGAAAAACTGTTTTTT. The entire variable domain, with the rest obtained from reference TRBV18 and TRBJ1-4, is as follows: NAGVMQNPRHLVRRRGQEARLRCSPMKGHSHVYWYRQLPEEGLKFMVYLQKENIIDESGMPKERFSAEFPKEGPSILRIQQVVRGDSAAYFCASSPTGTPAEKLFFGSGTQLSVL.

This chain connects TRBV5-1 to TRBJ2-7; D is perhaps TRBD1 or TRBD2 (5 bases each). With 1 base removed from V and 2 bases from J, the gap between germline ends came to 13 bases. This CDR3 is built from 15 residues. CDR1 and CDR2 (germline): SGHRS, YFSETQ. The CDR3 nucleotides are TGCGCCAGCAGCTTGTCTGGGGCGCGGGCCTACGAGCAGTACTTC. Translating gives CASSLSGARAYEQYF.

The chain couples TRBV27 to TRBJ2-3; D remains unclear. Per germline, CDR1 MNHEY and CDR2 SMNVEV (reference sequence). V lost 4 bases and J 2 bases, leaving 13 bases between the germline ends. The CDR3 runs to 15 residues. In DNA, the CDR3 is TGTGCCAGCAGTTCCCTGGGGTCCTCCACAGATACGCAGTATTTT. This codes for CASSSLGSSTDTQYF.

The chain carries TRBV2 and TRBJ1-6; TRBD1 matches 8 bases. CDR3 length: 16 residues. Looked up from germline, CDR1 is SNHLY and CDR2 is FYNNEI. The V segment lost 1 base and the J segment 7 bases; nucleotides outside the gene matches: 6. This chain's CDR3 is CASSEVQGASNSPLHF. CDR3 bases: TGTGCCAGCAGTGAAGTCCAGGGGGCGTCCAATTCACCCCTCCACTTT. Full variable domain (rest looked up from reference TRBV2 and TRBJ1-6): EPEVTQTPSHQVTQMGQEVILRCVPISNHLYFYWYRQILGQKVEFLVSFYNNEISEKSEIFDDQFSVERPDGSNFTLKIRSTKLEDSAMYFCASSEVQGASNSPLHFGNGTRLTVT.

This rearrangement joins TRBV9 to TRBJ2-1, with TRBD2 matching 8 bases. CDR1 is SGDLS, CDR2 YYNGEE, per germline. The CDR3 totals 15 residues. The junction had 1 base not matched to a gene; V was cut back by 0 bases and J by 2 bases. For the CDR3, the DNA is TGTGCCAGCAGCGTAGACGGGGGGGCCTACAATGAGCAGTTCTTC. Protein: CASSVDGGAYNEQFF. Combining the CDR3 with reference TRBV9 and TRBJ2-1 gives the whole variable domain DSGVTQTPKHLITATGQRVTLRCSPRSGDLSVYWYQQSLDQGLQFLIQYYNGEERAKGNILERFSAQQFPDLHSELNLSSLELGDSALYFCASSVDGGAYNEQFFGPGTRLTVL.